This T cell receptor (beta chain) was retrieved from a study of metastatic and nonmetastatic thyroid tumors. TCRdb re-called clones from the PCR reads using MiXCR. The table shows about 6,000 clones, with more than 30% occurring only once. Germline V gene data show CDR1 as KGHDR and CDR2 as SFDVKD. The CDR3 runs to 13 residues. Trimming stripped 5 bases from V and 0 bases from J, with 4 bases between. All patients reached thyroid surgery having received no treatment beforehand. The sequence was obtained from a female donor with papillary thyroid cancer or a benign thyroid nodule (not recorded which). Some clones in this sample may be carry-over from other donors' samples. The J gene is TRBJ1-3, the V gene TRBV24-1; D call uncertain. The sequenced sample was adjacent normal tissue. The CDR3 DNA is TGTGCCACCAGTGGGGACTCTGGAAACACCATATATTTT. It yields the protein CATSGDSGNTIYF.